The clone carrying this T cell receptor (beta chain) was found a few times. The antigen is unknown. Trimming shortened V by 3 bases and J by 2 bases, and 12 bases separated the two germline ends. The germline V gene encodes CDR1 DFQATT and CDR2 SNEGSKA (reference sequence). The length of the CDR3 is 14 residues. CD25-based Treg depletion was applied to purified naive CD4+ T cells. General study points: Tumor Treg TCRs overlapped most with tumor naive CD4+ cells. Tumor memory CD4+ T cell TCR gene usage was found to cluster with blood and lymph node memory CD4+ cells and with lymph node naive CD4+ cells.

Full-length variable regions came from constant-region reverse primers plus semi-nested Nested Universal Primer A PCR. From the 5' RACE reads, TCRdb called clonotypes with MiXCR, one entry per CDR3 protein. The table includes thousands of distinct CDR3 sequences, about 70% detected once. The receptor's source is a female donor with breast cancer. The sequenced material came from naive CD4+ T cells sorted from blood. The subset denotes: naive CD4+ T cells, CD4+CD45RA+CD25-. The V gene is TRBV20-1, the J gene TRBJ2-3; D is undetermined. The CDR3 sequence: CSARKEPNTDTQYF. CDR3 DNA: TGCAGTGCTAGGAAAGAGCCAAACACAGATACGCAGTATTTT.